This T cell receptor (beta chain) stems from a study of shared clonotypes between healthy human individuals. The germline V gene encodes CDR1 SGHAT and CDR2 FQNNGV. With V trimmed by 1 base and J by 4 bases, 4 bases remained unmatched. There are 15 residues in the CDR3. The method was immunoSEQ multiplex PCR; TCRdb's version includes in-frame clones alone and lacks a portion of them. The data contain 600,000 to 700,000 clones, more than 70% of them singletons. The sample holds a few counts of this clone. Source material: memory CD4+ T cells sorted from blood. Subset meaning: CD45RA-negative fraction. This receptor was identified in a woman between 25 and 40 years old in good health. The rearrangement uses TRBV11-2 and TRBJ2-3; 8 bases map to TRBD2. CDR3 residues: CASSLVSGVSDTQYF. CDR3 nucleotide sequence: TGTGCCAGCAGCTTAGTTAGCGGGGTCTCAGATACGCAGTATTTT.